Following are 17 T cell receptor beta chains from one sample sequenced in a study of cytomegalovirus exposure and HLA in healthy donors. Both 60 Vbeta primers and 13 Jbeta primers went into the PCR. The assay was immunoSEQ multiplex PCR, and TCRdb's table has in-frame clones only and misses some. The table shows fewer than 100,000 clones, with approximately 80% occurring only once. The sequencing input was PBMCs. These receptors were taken from a man aged 35 to 55 in good health and CMV-seronegative.

This chain links TRBV6-6 with TRBJ2-1; 7 positions agree with TRBD1. V dropped 7 bases and J dropped 0; count of bases not matched to a gene: 9. CDR3 size: 16 residues. CDR1 is MNHNY and CDR2 is SVGAGI in the germline V gene (reference sequence). The CDR3 coding sequence is TGTGCCAGCAAAAAACCCGGGGACAGCTCCTACAATGAGCAGTTCTTC. As protein: CASKKPGDSSYNEQFF.

CDR3 sequence (DNA): TGTGCCAGCAGCGCTCAAGCGGGAGATCGCTGGTCGTACAATGAGCAGTTCTTC. Translation: CASSAQAGDRWSYNEQFF. The chain uses TRBV2 and TRBJ2-1; 8 nucleotides align to TRBD2. CDR1 and CDR2 from the germline V gene are SNHLY and FYNNEI. The CDR3 has 18 residues. V was clipped by 6 bases and J by 4 bases; unmatched bases: 17. The full variable domain, in which reference TRBV2 and TRBJ2-1 provide the parts outside the CDR3, is EPEVTQTPSHQVTQMGQEVILRCVPISNHLYFYWYRQILGQKVEFLVSFYNNEISEKSEIFDDQFSVERPDGSNFTLKIRSTKLEDSAMYFCASSAQAGDRWSYNEQFFGPGTRLTVL.

The V and J genes are TRBV6-4 and TRBJ2-1; the match to TRBD2 covers 8 bases. V gave up 4 bases and J gave up 4 bases; unmatched junction bases: 9. This CDR3 is 16 amino acids long. Germline CDR1 and CDR2: MRHNA and SNTAGT. The CDR3 sequence is CASSALTGGPYNEQFF. DNA of the CDR3: TGTGCCAGCAGTGCCCTAACGGGGGGGCCGTACAATGAGCAGTTCTTC.

This chain joins TRBV7-2 and TRBJ2-7, with 7 nucleotides matching TRBD2. CDR1 is SGHTA, CDR2 FQGNSA, per germline. The V gene end was trimmed by 1 base and the J gene end by 2 bases; junction bases not matched to a gene: 2. The CDR3 has 14 amino acids. CDR3 region: CASSLEGGPYEQYF. In nucleotides, the CDR3 is TGTGCCAGCAGCTTAGAGGGAGGGCCCTACGAGCAGTACTTC.

The chain joins TRBV28 to TRBJ1-5, with D possibly TRBD1 on 6 matching bases. The germline gives CDR1 MDHEN, CDR2 SYDVKM. The V end lost 6 bases, the J end lost 11 bases, and 26 bases lay between the germline ends. This CDR3 has 16 amino acids. DNA for the CDR3: TGTGCCAGCAGACCTCCGGGACACCACCTAGGTTCGGCCCAGCATTTT. Its translation is CASRPPGHHLGSAQHF.

The chain employs TRBV6-5 and TRBJ1-5, with 12 bases matching TRBD1. Losses at the gene ends were 5 bases for V and 7 bases for J; bases not matched to a gene: 3. CDR1 is MNHEY, CDR2 SVGAGI, per germline. This CDR3 contains 14 residues. CDR3 in amino acids: CASSGTGGRQPQHF. CDR3 bases: TGTGCCAGCAGTGGGACAGGGGGCCGCCAGCCCCAGCATTTT.

The chain employs TRBV21-1 and TRBJ1-2; the table's D call, TRBD1, has no DNA check behind it. TRBV21-1 is flagged as a pseudogene. The CDR3 has 12 amino acids. The CDR3 here is CASSKEGYGYTF. CDR3 nucleotide sequence: TGTGCCAGCAGCAAAGAGGGGTATGGCTACACCTTC.

This chain links TRBV7-3 with TRBJ2-6; a possible D gene is TRBD2 (5 bases). CDR1 SGHTA and CDR2 FQGTGA come from the germline V gene. The CDR3 is 15 amino acids. Trimming removed 0 bases at V and 2 bases at J, with 5 bases between. In DNA, the CDR3 is TGTGCCAGCAGCTTAACGACTACTGGGGCCAACGTCCTGACTTTC. It codes for CASSLTTTGANVLTF.

The chain uses TRBV7-9 and TRBJ1-4; a possible D gene is TRBD1 (6 bases). Trimming pared 1 base from V and 8 bases from J, leaving 20 bases between. CDR1 is SEHNR, CDR2 FQNEAQ, per germline (reference sequence). There are 17 residues in the CDR3. CDR3 DNA: TGTGCCAGCAGCTTAGGGACAGACCGGGCCTTTAGGGAAAAACTGTTTTTT. Translation: CASSLGTDRAFREKLFF.

The chain is built from TRBV28 and TRBJ2-2; D is possibly TRBD1 (5 bases). V was pared by 6 bases and J by 0 bases, with 11 bases between. The CDR3 loop spans 15 amino acids. Germline V gene data show CDR1 as MDHEN and CDR2 as SYDVKM. The CDR3 sequence: CASRQAGPNTGELFF. The CDR3 DNA reads TGTGCCAGCAGGCAAGCAGGGCCGAACACCGGGGAGCTGTTTTTT.

Turning to this clone: The junction departs from germline at one end; a sequencing error may be responsible. The chain recombines TRBV6-6 with TRBJ2-1; the match to TRBD1 covers 8 bases. Germline assignment: CDR1 MNHNY and CDR2 SVGAGI (reference sequence). This CDR3 is 14 amino acids long. The CDR3, as DNA: TGTACCAGCAGACAGGGGACACTAGTGAGAGAGCAGTTCTTC. This encodes CTSRQGTLVREQFF.

This chain links TRBV7-9 with TRBJ2-2; TRBD1 matches at 8 bases. Germline CDR1 is SEHNR and CDR2 is FQNEAQ (reference sequence). The trim removed 5 bases at V and 0 bases at J, leaving 5 bases unmatched. This CDR3 comprises 16 residues. The CDR3 sequence: CASSPGTGANTGELFF. CDR3 coding DNA: TGTGCCAGCAGCCCTGGGACAGGAGCGAACACCGGGGAGCTGTTTTTT.

CDR3 loop: CASSPQGTGPSGANVLTF. The CDR3 nucleotides are TGCGCCAGCAGTCCACAGGGGACAGGGCCCTCTGGGGCCAACGTCCTGACTTTC. V and J are TRBV5-1 and TRBJ2-6; 9 positions match TRBD1. The CDR3 consists of 18 residues. CDR1 SGHRS and CDR2 YFSETQ come from the germline V gene. The trim removed 5 bases at V and 0 bases at J, leaving 9 bases unmatched.

The table lists this clone with a few counts. In DNA, the CDR3 is TGCGCCAGTTTCGGGACTCCCTCCTACGAGCAGTACTTC. It yields the protein CASFGTPSYEQYF. The V call is TRBV10-2, the J call TRBJ2-7; possible D gene TRBD2, 6 bases. Germline CDR1 WSHSY, CDR2 SAAADI. V was shortened by 9 bases and J by 0 bases, with 12 bases between the two germline ends. The CDR3 consists of 13 residues.

The chain recombines TRBV30 with TRBJ2-7; D possibly corresponds to TRBD1 (5 bases). This CDR3 has 12 residues. With 1 base removed from V and 6 bases from J, the gap between germline ends came to 10 bases. CDR1 GTSNPN and CDR2 SVGIG come from the germline V gene (reference sequence). The CDR3 nucleotides read TGTGCCTGGAGTGCCCTAGGGGTCGAGCAGTACTTC. It translates to CAWSALGVEQYF.

V and J are TRBV2 and TRBJ2-5; D ambiguous. The CDR3 consists of 14 residues. V dropped 2 bases and J dropped 4 bases, with 11 bases sitting between them. From germline, CDR1 is SNHLY and CDR2 FYNNEI. The CDR3 spells CASSEWQVGETQYF. The CDR3 DNA reads TGTGCCAGCAGTGAATGGCAGGTTGGAGAGACCCAGTACTTC.

CDR3 amino acids: CASSLTGIVTDTQYF. The CDR3 coding sequence is TGCGCCAGCAGCTTGACAGGGATAGTCACAGATACGCAGTATTTT. The chain joins TRBV5-1 to TRBJ2-3; tentatively, D is TRBD1 (6 bases). There are 15 residues in the CDR3. Germline values: CDR1 SGHRS, CDR2 YFSETQ. V dropped 1 base and J dropped 2 bases, with 11 bases sitting between them.